Listed below are T cell receptor beta chains from one sample, sequenced in a study of cytomegalovirus exposure and HLA in healthy donors. Here immunoSEQ multiplex PCR was the method, and the copy in TCRdb shows in-frame clones only, minus some. This sample yields fewer than 250,000 clones, of which around four fifths are seen a single time; around 4% belongs to the top ten. Sequencing input: PBMCs. The source of these receptors is a male donor in good health and CMV-seronegative. The CDR3 runs from the conserved cysteine through the conserved F or W. The order of the fields is CDR3 DNA, CDR3 protein, CDR3 length, clone size, V gene, D gene, J gene. D genes are given only for firm matches. A row's size may be missing; if present it is once, few, many or a size class.

cdr3_nt: TGTGCCACCGGAGGTCCTGGGGGCACCTACGAGCAGTACTTC
cdr3_aa: CATGGPGGTYEQYF
cdr3_length: 14
clone_size: .
v_call: TRBV27
d_call: .
j_call: TRBJ2-7

cdr3_nt: TGTGCCAGCAGGGGACAGGAACTAAACACTGAAGCTTTCTTT
cdr3_aa: CASRGQELNTEAFF
cdr3_length: 14
clone_size: .
v_call: TRBV28
d_call: TRBD1
j_call: TRBJ1-1

cdr3_nt: TGTGCCAGCAGCGTAGGACTAGCGGGAATAGTCTACGAGCAGTACTTC
cdr3_aa: CASSVGLAGIVYEQYF
cdr3_length: 16
clone_size: .
v_call: TRBV9
d_call: TRBD2
j_call: TRBJ2-7

cdr3_nt: TGTGCCAGCAGTTTTATTCCAAGCGGGAGAGGAGATACGCAGTATTTT
cdr3_aa: CASSFIPSGRGDTQYF
cdr3_length: 16
clone_size: .
v_call: TRBV27
d_call: TRBD2
j_call: TRBJ2-3

cdr3_nt: TGTGCCTGGAGTGGTACGGGTCCCTACGAGCAGTACTTC
cdr3_aa: CAWSGTGPYEQYF
cdr3_length: 13
clone_size: .
v_call: TRBV30
d_call: .
j_call: TRBJ2-7

cdr3_nt: TGTGCCAGCAGCCCACAGGGGGTCAATGAGCAGTTCTTC
cdr3_aa: CASSPQGVNEQFF
cdr3_length: 13
clone_size: few
v_call: TRBV5-6
d_call: TRBD1
j_call: TRBJ2-1

cdr3_nt: TGTGCCAGCAGTGTTGGACAGTACAATGAGCAGTTCTTC
cdr3_aa: CASSVGQYNEQFF
cdr3_length: 13
clone_size: .
v_call: TRBV27
d_call: .
j_call: TRBJ2-1

cdr3_nt: TGTGCCAGCAGGCGGACAGGGCAGTCCTACGAGCAGTACTTC
cdr3_aa: CASRRTGQSYEQYF
cdr3_length: 14
clone_size: .
v_call: TRBV5-6
d_call: TRBD1
j_call: TRBJ2-7

cdr3_nt: TGTGCCAGCAGCTTATACGGTTGGGGGCGCCCCTCGAACTATGGCTACACCTTC
cdr3_aa: CASSLYGWGRPSNYGYTF
cdr3_length: 18
clone_size: .
v_call: TRBV7-9
d_call: .
j_call: TRBJ1-2

cdr3_nt: TGTGCCAGTAGTATAGATTTCCAGGGGGCTTTCTACGAGCAGTACTTC
cdr3_aa: CASSIDFQGAFYEQYF
cdr3_length: 16
clone_size: .
v_call: TRBV19
d_call: TRBD1
j_call: TRBJ2-7

cdr3_nt: TGTGCCAGCAGCGTTTCTCCCGGACAGGGGGCGAGGGAGCAGTACTTC
cdr3_aa: CASSVSPGQGAREQYF
cdr3_length: 16
clone_size: few
v_call: TRBV7-6
d_call: TRBD1
j_call: TRBJ2-5

cdr3_nt: TGTGCCACCAGCAGAGATCGAGGAGATGAAAAACTGTTTTTT
cdr3_aa: CATSRDRGDEKLFF
cdr3_length: 14
clone_size: .
v_call: TRBV15
d_call: .
j_call: TRBJ1-4

cdr3_nt: TGTGCCAGCTCACCACCGGGGGGAAGCAATCAGCCCCAGCATTTT
cdr3_aa: CASSPPGGSNQPQHF
cdr3_length: 15
clone_size: few
v_call: TRBV18
d_call: .
j_call: TRBJ1-5

cdr3_nt: TGTGCCAGCAGTGCCCCGAGGTTCGCTAACTATGGCTACACCTTC
cdr3_aa: CASSAPRFANYGYTF
cdr3_length: 15
clone_size: .
v_call: TRBV28
d_call: .
j_call: TRBJ1-2

cdr3_nt: TGCAGCGTTGAACGGGTCAGCCCATATGGCTACACCTTC
cdr3_aa: CSVERVSPYGYTF
cdr3_length: 13
clone_size: .
v_call: TRBV29-1
d_call: .
j_call: TRBJ1-2

cdr3_nt: TGTGCCAGCAGTGCCGGGACAGGGTTCACTGAAGCTTTCTTT
cdr3_aa: CASSAGTGFTEAFF
cdr3_length: 14
clone_size: .
v_call: TRBV6-1
d_call: TRBD1
j_call: TRBJ1-1

cdr3_nt: TGCGCCAGCAGCTCTAATGACAAAGATAATGTGCTCGGACAGGTCTATAGCAATCAGCCCCAGCATTTT
cdr3_aa: CASSSNDKDNVLGQVYSNQPQHF
cdr3_length: 23
clone_size: .
v_call: TRBV5-1
d_call: TRBD1
j_call: TRBJ1-5

cdr3_nt: TGTGCCAGCAGCTTAACGGCGGGCAGGGGAGAGACCCAGTACTTC
cdr3_aa: CASSLTAGRGETQYF
cdr3_length: 15
clone_size: .
v_call: TRBV7-3
d_call: .
j_call: TRBJ2-5

cdr3_nt: TGTGCCAGCAGCTTGGCCTTCAAAGAGGGGACTAGACGTAAGGAGCTGTTTTTT
cdr3_aa: CASSLAFKEGTRRKELFF
cdr3_length: 18
clone_size: .
v_call: TRBV5-4
d_call: TRBD2
j_call: TRBJ2-2

cdr3_nt: TGCGCCAGCAGTACTAGCGGGAGTTCCCACGAGCAGTACTTC
cdr3_aa: CASSTSGSSHEQYF
cdr3_length: 14
clone_size: few
v_call: TRBV10-1
d_call: TRBD2
j_call: TRBJ2-7